This TCR beta chain appears in the sequencing data of a study of T cell responses to AZD1222 COVID-19 vaccine. Overall study findings and caveats: The study found vaccine-associated CD4 TCRs spanning spike, dominant at 160-218 and 743-854. With two AZD1222 doses given, Spike-specific TCR breadth and depth both rose. The donor cohort was predominantly white British with a female majority, and clonal diversity may have been underestimated.

Clones were read by immunoSEQ multiplex PCR, and TCRdb kept only the in-frame ones, dropping some. The sample includes 95,000 to 150,000 clones, about 89% of them seen just once. Details on this clone: The antigen is undetermined.

The V gene's germline CDR1 is SNHLY and CDR2 FYNNEI. The CDR3 contains 12 residues. The V and J ends lost 7 bases and 0 bases respectively, with 7 bases between them. The sequence was collected from an adult in good health. The material sequenced was peripheral blood, taken on day 0 of MenACWY control vaccination. V and J are TRBV2 and TRBJ2-7; TRBD2 is a possible D gene (5 bases). CDR3 nucleotides: TGTGCCAGCACCGGGAACTCCTACGAGCAGTACTTC. Its translation is CASTGNSYEQYF. Full variable domain (rest looked up from reference TRBV2 and TRBJ2-7): EPEVTQTPSHQVTQMGQEVILRCVPISNHLYFYWYRQILGQKVEFLVSFYNNEISEKSEIFDDQFSVERPDGSNFTLKIRSTKLEDSAMYFCASTGNSYEQYFGPGTRLTVT.